Each of the 24 T cell receptor beta chains below was sequenced from the same sample in a study of cytomegalovirus exposure and HLA in healthy donors (dated by TCRdb to the late 2010s). Library construction relied on the immunoSEQ multiplex PCR assay. TCRdb took this table from immuneACCESS and kept in-frame rearrangements with V and J called. Such tables lack part of the clones; where checked against another copy, unresolved V genes explain under half of the gap, and the rest is unexplained. The sample contains about 350,000 clones, roughly 87% of them found a single time. Over 1% of the sample is taken by the ten largest. Sample: PBMCs. These receptors all come from a woman aged 30 to 39 in good health and CMV-seropositive.

This clone was counted a single time. The chain uses TRBV4-1 and TRBJ1-1; the D is unclear. Per the germline V gene, CDR1 is MGHRA and CDR2 is YSYEKL. The V and J ends lost 2 bases and 1 base respectively, with 8 bases between them. The CDR3 has 14 amino acids. The DNA for the CDR3 is TGCGCCAGCAGCCAACGGGAATCGAACACTGAAGCTTTCTTT. This translates into CASSQRESNTEAFF.

V and J are TRBV2 and TRBJ1-5; no clear D gene. The germline V and J ends were trimmed by 10 bases and 4 bases, with 11 bases remaining between them. CDR3 size: 12 residues. Germline V gene lookup returns CDR1 SNHLY and CDR2 FYNNEI. DNA for the CDR3: TGTGCCACCAGCACCCGGAATCAGCCCCAGCATTTT. Its protein is CATSTRNQPQHF. The whole variable domain, remainder taken from reference TRBV2 and TRBJ1-5, is EPEVTQTPSHQVTQMGQEVILRCVPISNHLYFYWYRQILGQKVEFLVSFYNNEISEKSEIFDDQFSVERPDGSNFTLKIRSTKLEDSAMYFCATSTRNQPQHFGDGTRLSIL.

This rearrangement joins TRBV2 to TRBJ2-5, with a weak D call TRBD2 (6 bases). Germline lookup yields CDR1 SNHLY and CDR2 FYNNEI. Trimming shortened V by 7 bases and J by 0 bases, and 12 bases separated the two germline ends. The CDR3 runs to 14 residues. The CDR3 DNA sequence: TGTGCCAGCATTGCTCGGGGGTACCAAGAGACCCAGTACTTC. It translates to CASIARGYQETQYF.

This clone was seen a single time. The chain has TRBV9 and TRBJ2-7, with D unresolved. CDR3 length: 14 amino acids. The germline V gene has CDR1 SGDLS and CDR2 YYNGEE. Trimming pared 4 bases from V and 1 base from J, leaving 12 bases between. The CDR3 reads CASSPTPESYEQYF. The CDR3 DNA follows: TGTGCCAGCAGCCCCACTCCAGAATCCTACGAGCAGTACTTC.

The V and J genes are TRBV6-1 and TRBJ2-7; TRBD1 agrees at 7 bases. The CDR3 runs to 14 residues. The germline CDR1 and CDR2 sequences are MNHNS and SASEGT. The V segment lost 6 bases and the J segment 2 bases; nucleotides outside the gene matches: 7. The CDR3 loop is CASSPNRGPYEQYF. As DNA, the CDR3 is TGTGCCAGCAGCCCTAACAGGGGACCCTACGAGCAGTACTTC.

The chain links TRBV29-1 to TRBJ2-1, with D perhaps given as TRBD1 or TRBD2 (5 bases each). This CDR3 contains 15 residues. V was cut by 2 bases and J by 4 bases, with 15 bases left in between. The germline V gene has CDR1 SQVTM and CDR2 ANQGSEA. The CDR3 DNA is TGCAGCGTTGAATGGGGGAAAACCCCGTACAATGAGCAGTTCTTC. It translates to CSVEWGKTPYNEQFF.

The V call is TRBV2, the J call TRBJ1-4; D perhaps matches TRBD1 (6 bases). The CDR3 has 15 residues. Germline-derived CDR1 and CDR2 are SNHLY and FYNNEI. Trimming removed 6 bases at V and 3 bases at J, with 14 bases between. The CDR3 is CASSRTGTSNEKLFF. The CDR3 DNA reads as TGTGCCAGCAGCCGAACAGGGACTTCTAATGAAAAACTGTTTTTT.

The chain employs TRBV4-3 and TRBJ1-2, with D possibly TRBD1 on 5 matching bases. V was clipped by 1 base and J by 3 bases, with 12 bases between them. Germline V CDR1 and CDR2: LGHNA, YSLEER. CDR3 length: 15 amino acids. The DNA of the CDR3 is TGCGCCAGCAGCCAAGGGGCCCGGGGCGACTATGGCTACACCTTC. This gives the protein CASSQGARGDYGYTF.

As DNA, the CDR3 is TGTGCCAGCAGGGGGTTTCTAGCGGGGCAAGAGACCCAGTACTTC. It specifies CASRGFLAGQETQYF. The chain couples TRBV6-5 to TRBJ2-5, with 9 bases matching TRBD2. Germline V gene lookup returns CDR1 MNHEY and CDR2 SVGAGI. The CDR3 is 15 amino acids. The ends lost 6 bases at V and 2 bases at J; junction bases unmatched: 7.

The chain combines TRBV4-3 with TRBJ2-7, with D possibly being TRBD2 (7 bases). This CDR3 is built from 17 residues. Per germline, CDR1 LGHNA and CDR2 YSLEER. Trimming took off 0 bases at V and 2 bases at J, with 17 bases between the two ends. Here the CDR3 DNA reads TGCGCCAGCAGCCAAGATGGAGGACTAGGGGGTCCCTACGAGCAGTACTTC. It translates to CASSQDGGLGGPYEQYF.

CDR3 DNA sequence: TGTGCCAGCAGTTTAATCCGGACAGGGAGTCAGCCCCAGCATTTT. This codes for CASSLIRTGSQPQHF. V usage is TRBV28 and J usage is TRBJ1-5; 8 bases align to TRBD1. Germline lookup yields CDR1 MDHEN and CDR2 SYDVKM. This CDR3 spans 15 amino acids. V shed 2 bases, J shed 6 bases, and the junction held 6 bases outside the gene matches.

This clone has just one count. This chain joins TRBV5-4 and TRBJ2-3; no clear D gene. The CDR3 consists of 14 residues. V lost 3 bases and J 1 base, leaving 9 bases between the germline ends. Germline assignment: CDR1 SGHNT and CDR2 YYREEE (reference sequence). CDR3 loop: CASSSRRGTDTQYF. The CDR3 DNA reads as TGTGCCAGCAGCTCGCGACGGGGCACAGATACGCAGTATTTT.

This sequence joins TRBV6-5 and TRBJ2-7, with D possibly being TRBD1 (5 bases). The CDR3 has 15 residues. Per germline, CDR1 MNHEY and CDR2 SVGAGI. With 0 bases removed from V and 1 base from J, the gap between germline ends came to 10 bases. The DNA of the CDR3 is TGTGCCAGCAGTTACTCGTCGGACACATCCTACGAGCAGTACTTC. Protein: CASSYSSDTSYEQYF.

V gene TRBV7-3 combines with J gene TRBJ2-5; tentatively, D is TRBD1 (5 bases). The CDR3 has 15 residues. Trimming cost V 1 base and J 1 base, with 10 bases left between them. Germline-derived CDR1 and CDR2 are SGHTA and FQGTGA. Here the CDR3 reads CASSLRQSTQETQYF. CDR3 coding DNA: TGTGCCAGCAGCTTAAGACAGTCTACCCAAGAGACCCAGTACTTC.

This chain uses TRBV18 with TRBJ2-7; D ambiguous. Trimming stripped 3 bases from V and 0 bases from J, with 9 bases between. CDR1 is KGHSH and CDR2 is LQKENI in the germline V gene. The CDR3 is 14 residues long. CDR3 sequence: CASSPPESSYEQYF. The DNA for the CDR3 is TGTGCCAGCTCACCGCCCGAGAGCTCCTACGAGCAGTACTTC.

This chain uses TRBV15 with TRBJ1-5, with 7 bases lining up with TRBD1. J lost 5 bases, V lost 3 bases, and 7 bases had no gene match. Per germline, CDR1 LNHNV and CDR2 YYDKDF (reference sequence). The CDR3 sequence is 15 residues long. DNA for the CDR3: TGTGCCACCAGCAGGGGGACAGTTAAAGATCAGCCCCAGCATTTT. This gives the protein CATSRGTVKDQPQHF.

The chain has TRBV30 and TRBJ2-2, with 7 bases fitting TRBD2. The CDR3 has 16 residues. Looked up from germline, CDR1 is GTSNPN and CDR2 is SVGIG (reference sequence). V dropped 0 bases and J dropped 0; count of bases not matched to a gene: 4. The CDR3 loop reads CAWSVLAGANTGELFF. Written as DNA, the CDR3 is TGTGCCTGGAGTGTTTTGGCGGGGGCGAACACCGGGGAGCTGTTTTTT.

The chain links TRBV28 to TRBJ2-7, with unresolved D. V gave up 3 bases and J gave up 1 base, with 10 bases separating them. The CDR3 runs to 14 residues. Per the germline V gene, CDR1 is MDHEN and CDR2 is SYDVKM. The CDR3 here is CASSFNQRSYEQYF. CDR3 sequence (DNA): TGTGCCAGCAGTTTCAATCAGAGATCCTACGAGCAGTACTTC.

The chain is built from TRBV7-6 and TRBJ2-3; 11 bases are shared with TRBD2. This CDR3 has 16 residues. Germline V gene lookup returns CDR1 SGHVS and CDR2 FNYEAQ. Unmatched junction bases numbered 6, after V lost 5 bases and J lost 2 bases. This CDR3 is CASSILAGGPTDTQYF. CDR3 DNA sequence: TGTGCCAGCAGCATTCTAGCGGGGGGACCCACAGATACGCAGTATTTT.

V gene TRBV30 combines with J gene TRBJ2-7, with D hard to call. The CDR3 is 12 amino acids. Germline V lookup: CDR1 GTSNPN, CDR2 SVGIG (reference sequence). V lost 4 bases and J 2 bases, leaving 9 bases between the germline ends. CDR3 DNA sequence: TGTGCCTGGAACGTGGGGACCTACGAGCAGTACTTC. Its translation is CAWNVGTYEQYF.

This chain connects TRBV5-4 to TRBJ2-5; D might be TRBD1 (5 bases). V gave up 7 bases and J gave up 2 bases, with 12 bases separating them. This CDR3 contains 13 residues. Germline assignment: CDR1 SGHNT and CDR2 YYREEE (reference sequence). CDR3 in DNA: TGTGCCAGCGGGGCAGGAGCACAAGAGACCCAGTACTTC. Its protein product is CASGAGAQETQYF. Combining the CDR3 with reference TRBV5-4 and TRBJ2-5 gives the whole variable domain ETGVTQSPTHLIKTRGQQVTLRCSSQSGHNTVSWYQQALGQGPQFIFQYYREEENGRGNFPPRFSGLQFPNYSSELNVNALELDDSALYLCASGAGAQETQYFGPGTRLLVL.

Remarks on this clone: One junction end does not reproduce the germline sequence, and a read error may be involved. V and J are TRBV29-1 and TRBJ2-1; possibly TRBD2 for D (6 bases). The CDR3 sequence is 18 residues long. Germline V lookup: CDR1 SQVTM, CDR2 ANQGSEA. In DNA, the CDR3 is TGCAGCGCTGAAGGAAGGTCGTGGAGGGAGGACCTCTACAATGAGCAGTTCTTC. Translation: CSAEGRSWREDLYNEQFF.

The chain recombines TRBV10-3 with TRBJ2-3; 7 positions agree with TRBD1. CDR1 and CDR2 (germline): ENHRY, SYGVKD. V trimming: 5 bases; J trimming: 2 bases; junction bases outside the gene matches: 4. The CDR3 is made up of 14 amino acids. CDR3 amino acids: CAISRDSNTDTQYF. DNA for the CDR3: TGTGCCATCAGTCGGGACAGCAACACAGATACGCAGTATTTT.

This clone was detected a few times. The CDR3 here is CASSSVSSYNSPLHF. The CDR3 coding sequence is TGTGCCAGCAGTTCAGTGAGCTCCTATAATTCACCCCTCCACTTT. J is TRBJ1-6 and V is TRBV28; D call uncertain. V was trimmed by 4 bases and J by 0 bases, leaving 7 bases between them. This CDR3 is 15 amino acids long. CDR1 and CDR2 (germline): MDHEN, SYDVKM.